Following are 14 T cell receptor beta chains from one sample sequenced in a study of T cell repertoires in cytomegalovirus infection. From the reads, TCRdb called clonotypes with MiXCR, one entry per CDR3 protein. The sample includes approximately 500,000 distinct CDR3 sequences, approximately 16% of them seen just once. Sequences were obtained from CD8+ T cells from PBMCs. The receptor set was obtained from a human donor in good health (CMV status not recorded). Some clones in this sample may be carry-over from other donors' samples.

This clonotype turned up a few times. This sequence joins TRBV15 and TRBJ1-2, with a weak D call TRBD1 (5 bases). Germline CDR1 is LNHNV and CDR2 is YYDKDF (reference sequence). The V gene lost 1 base and the J gene lost 6 bases, with 18 bases spanning the gap. There are 16 residues in the CDR3. The CDR3 loop is CATSRGGEDGGDGYTF. CDR3 in DNA: TGTGCCACCAGCAGAGGGGGGGAAGACGGCGGGGATGGCTACACCTTC.

This clonotype was observed many times. The gene calls are TRBV7-3 and TRBJ1-1, with D maybe TRBD1 (6 bases). CDR3 size: 16 residues. In germline, CDR1 is SGHTA, CDR2 FQGTGA. The V and J ends lost 5 bases and 1 base respectively, with 17 bases between them. The CDR3 bases are TGTGCCAGCAGCGGGGGGTCAGGGGCCGAGAACACTGAAGCTTTCTTT. Protein sequence: CASSGGSGAENTEAFF.

This clonotype was seen repeatedly, ten times or more. V and J are TRBV7-9 and TRBJ1-1; TRBD1 might be the D (6 bases). The CDR3 runs to 18 residues. CDR1 and CDR2 from the germline V gene are SEHNR and FQNEAQ (reference sequence). V shed 0 bases and J shed 4 bases, with 21 bases lying between them. The CDR3 DNA reads TGTGCCAGCAGCTTAGCGAACTACGGGGGCGCGAGGTCCACTGAAGCTTTCTTT. This translates into CASSLANYGGARSTEAFF. Supplemented by reference TRBV7-9 and TRBJ1-1, the full variable domain reads DTGVSQNPRHKITKRGQNVTFRCDPISEHNRLYWYRQTLGQGPEFLTYFQNEAQLEKSRLLSDRFSAERPKGSFSTLEIQRTEQGDSAMYLCASSLANYGGARSTEAFFGQGTRLTVV.

This clonotype came up many times. V is TRBV19 and J is TRBJ1-1; tentative D call: TRBD1 (5 bases). Trimming took off 7 bases at V and 4 bases at J, with 16 bases between the two ends. This CDR3 is 14 amino acids long. Germline CDR1 reads LNHDA; CDR2 reads SQIVND (reference sequence). The CDR3 DNA is TGTGCCAGTACTAACCCCCAGGGTACCACTGAAGCTTTCTTT. This sequence encodes CASTNPQGTTEAFF.

This clonotype occurred many times. The chain uses TRBV9 and TRBJ1-3, with TRBD1 as a possible D gene (6 bases). With 4 bases removed from V and 0 bases from J, the gap between germline ends came to 11 bases. Germline loops: CDR1 SGDLS, CDR2 YYNGEE. This CDR3 is 15 amino acids long. The CDR3 sequence: CASSLRTDSGNTIYF. In DNA, the CDR3 is TGTGCCAGCAGCCTACGGACAGACTCTGGAAACACCATATATTTT.

This chain uses TRBV4-1 with TRBJ2-2, with 7 bases fitting TRBD1. CDR3 length equals 16 residues. Trimming took 2 bases from V and 4 from J; bases not matched to a gene: 7. In germline, CDR1 is MGHRA, CDR2 YSYEKL. CDR3: CASSQPRDRSTGELFF. The DNA of the CDR3 is TGCGCCAGCAGCCAACCCCGGGACAGATCCACCGGGGAGCTGTTTTTT.

This clonotype was seen more than once but under ten times. The chain recombines TRBV4-1 with TRBJ2-1; 9 bases align to TRBD2. Germline CDR1 and CDR2: MGHRA and YSYEKL. V was pared by 1 base and J by 4 bases, with 5 bases of the junction left unmatched. The CDR3 is 16 amino acids. The CDR3 spells CASSQAPSGRYNEQFF. As DNA, the CDR3 is TGCGCCAGCAGCCAAGCACCAAGCGGGAGGTACAATGAGCAGTTCTTC.

J is TRBJ2-3 and V is TRBV20-1; D is possibly TRBD2 (5 bases). V was pared by 0 bases and J by 2 bases, with 12 bases between. This CDR3 spans 15 amino acids. From germline, CDR1 is DFQATT and CDR2 SNEGSKA (reference sequence). CDR3 DNA: TGCAGTGCTAGAGAGAAGCGGCTACTCACAGATACGCAGTATTTT. Translation gives CSAREKRLLTDTQYF.

The chain recombines TRBV7-3 with TRBJ2-1; either TRBD1 or TRBD2 may fit D (6 bases each). Germline CDR1 reads SGHTA; CDR2 reads FQGTGA. Trimming shortened V by 5 bases and J by 5 bases, and 13 bases separated the two germline ends. The CDR3 is 14 amino acids. The CDR3 protein is CASSVGGTHNEQFF. The DNA of the CDR3 is TGTGCCAGCAGCGTAGGGGGGACCCACAATGAGCAGTTCTTC. The variable domain in full, completed from reference TRBV7-3 and TRBJ2-1, reads GAGVSQTPSNKVTEKGKYVELRCDPISGHTALYWYRQSLGQGPEFLIYFQGTGAADDSGLPNDRFFAVRPEGSVSTLKIQRTERGDSAVYLCASSVGGTHNEQFFGPGTRLTVL.

The gene calls are TRBV9 and TRBJ1-5, with no clear D. This CDR3 contains 15 residues. Germline CDR1 is SGDLS and CDR2 is YYNGEE. Trimming took 4 bases from V and 0 from J, leaving 11 bases between them. The CDR3 DNA follows: TGTGCCAGCAGCCCTGGCAAATATAGCAATCAGCCCCAGCATTTT. It yields the protein CASSPGKYSNQPQHF.

This clonotype appeared many times. The chain employs TRBV4-2 and TRBJ2-2, with D tentatively TRBD2 (5 bases). The CDR3 loop spans 19 amino acids. CDR1 is LGHNA, CDR2 YNFKEQ, per germline. Between the trimmed V and J ends, which lost 0 bases and 1 base, there was a span of 18 bases. The CDR3 region is CASSQEAAVLSWNTGELFF. CDR3 sequence (DNA): TGTGCCAGCAGCCAAGAAGCGGCAGTACTATCTTGGAACACCGGGGAGCTGTTTTTT.

The chain combines TRBV28 with TRBJ1-1; 8 nucleotides match TRBD1. The CDR3 consists of 15 residues. CDR1 and CDR2 (germline): MDHEN, SYDVKM. V lost 4 bases to trimming and J lost 1 base; unmatched junction nucleotides: 5. In DNA form, the CDR3 reads TGTGCCAGCAGTTCCGACAGGGGAGCGAACACTGAAGCTTTCTTT. Encoded protein: CASSSDRGANTEAFF.

The V gene is TRBV24-1, the J gene TRBJ2-7; tentative D call: TRBD1 (6 bases). CDR1 and CDR2 from the germline V gene are KGHDR and SFDVKD. With 9 bases removed from V and 2 bases from J, the gap between germline ends came to 16 bases. CDR3 length equals 14 residues. The CDR3 protein is CATQAPGHPYEQYF. As DNA, the CDR3 is TGTGCCACCCAAGCTCCGGGACACCCCTACGAGCAGTACTTC.

This chain links TRBV9 with TRBJ2-7; 9 nucleotides align to TRBD2. The V gene's germline CDR1 is SGDLS and CDR2 YYNGEE. The CDR3 loop spans 15 amino acids. V lost 0 bases, J lost 4 bases, and 5 bases stayed unmatched. The CDR3 sequence: CASSVGSSGTYEQYF. CDR3 nucleotide sequence: TGTGCCAGCAGCGTAGGGTCTAGCGGGACATACGAGCAGTACTTC.